Shown below are 29 T cell receptor beta chains from a single sample sequenced in a study of blood T cell repertoires in COVID-19. The data were produced by immunoSEQ multiplex PCR, yet TCRdb's version contains in-frame clones alone and is incomplete. The sample records about 210,000 clones, approximately 84% being singletons. The specimen was peripheral blood. The receptors here all came from a woman in her 50s with active or convalescent COVID-19.

The CDR3 loop reads CASTPGTGLRNQPQHF. CDR3 DNA sequence: TGTGCCAGTACCCCGGGGACAGGTCTGCGGAATCAGCCCCAGCATTTT. This chain links TRBV19 with TRBJ1-5; 8 nucleotides agree with TRBD1. V lost 7 bases, J lost 4 bases, and 12 bases stayed unmatched. In germline, CDR1 is LNHDA, CDR2 SQIVND (reference sequence). The CDR3 is 16 residues long.

J is TRBJ2-4 and V is TRBV7-8, with TRBD1 matching 9 bases. V gave up 5 bases and J gave up 0 bases; unmatched junction bases: 8. Germline assignment: CDR1 SGHVS and CDR2 FQNEAQ. This CDR3 is 17 amino acids long. CDR3 residues: CASSPGTGLVAKNIQYF. The DNA for the CDR3 is TGTGCCAGCAGCCCAGGGACAGGGTTGGTAGCCAAAAACATTCAGTACTTC.

This clone was found a few times. V usage is TRBV7-8 and J usage is TRBJ2-7; D ambiguous. V shed 0 bases and J shed 0 bases, with 9 bases lying between them. This CDR3 spans 15 amino acids. Per the germline V gene, CDR1 is SGHVS and CDR2 is FQNEAQ. The DNA for the CDR3 is TGTGCCAGCAGCTTAGCGCCCCTAGGCTCCTACGAGCAGTACGTC. Translation: CASSLAPLGSYEQYV.

This chain joins TRBV12-5 and TRBJ2-2; D is ambiguous. The CDR3 is 16 residues long. From germline, CDR1 is LGHNT and CDR2 FRNRAP. Trimming took 0 bases from V and 0 from J, leaving 8 bases between them. CDR3 in amino acids: CASGLVRPANTGELFF. The CDR3 DNA reads as TGTGCTAGTGGTTTGGTTCGTCCAGCGAACACCGGGGAGCTGTTTTTT.

This chain links TRBV11-1 with TRBJ1-1; D may be TRBD1 (6 bases). This CDR3 region has 16 residues. Per the germline V gene, CDR1 is SGHAT and CDR2 is FQDESV (reference sequence). Trimming removed 5 bases at V and 7 bases at J, with 23 bases between. In DNA form, the CDR3 reads TGTGCCAGCAGCGTTATGGGCGTTGGGCAGGGGAATGAAGCTTTCTTT. It is translated as CASSVMGVGQGNEAFF. The full variable domain, in which reference TRBV11-1 and TRBJ1-1 provide the parts outside the CDR3, is EAEVAQSPRYKITEKSQAVAFWCDPISGHATLYWYRQILGQGPELLVQFQDESVVDDSQLPKDRFSAERLKGVDSTLKIQPAELGDSAMYLCASSVMGVGQGNEAFFGQGTRLTVV.

This chain links TRBV6-5 with TRBJ1-6; the D is unclear. This CDR3 spans 15 amino acids. CDR1 and CDR2 from the germline V gene are MNHEY and SVGAGI. The V and J ends lost 0 bases and 0 bases respectively, with 3 bases between them. CDR3: CASSYSSSYNSPLHF. As DNA, the CDR3 is TGTGCCAGCAGTTACTCGAGCTCCTATAATTCACCCCTCCACTTT.

This clone was counted a single time. This rearrangement joins TRBV7-9 to TRBJ1-3; D perhaps matches TRBD1 (5 bases). V lost 5 bases and J 3 bases, leaving 17 bases between the germline ends. CDR1 and CDR2 from the germline V gene are SEHNR and FQNEAQ (reference sequence). This CDR3 has 16 residues. CDR3 sequence (DNA): TGTGCCAGCAGCAGCCGACAGCAGCTCGTTGGAAACACCATATATTTT. Translating gives CASSSRQQLVGNTIYF. Full variable domain (outside the CDR3, taken from reference TRBV7-9 and TRBJ1-3): DTGVSQNPRHKITKRGQNVTFRCDPISEHNRLYWYRQTLGQGPEFLTYFQNEAQLEKSRLLSDRFSAERPKGSFSTLEIQRTEQGDSAMYLCASSSRQQLVGNTIYFGEGSWLTVV.

This chain joins TRBV5-1 and TRBJ1-2, with D perhaps TRBD1 (5 bases). From germline, CDR1 is SGHRS and CDR2 YFSETQ. Deletions cut 5 bases from V and 4 bases from J, with 18 bases between. The CDR3 loop spans 15 amino acids. The DNA of the CDR3 is TGCGCCAGCAGTTTTCAGGGTGGGTTGAGCTATGGCTACACCTTC. Translated: CASSFQGGLSYGYTF.

The chain employs TRBV28 and TRBJ2-5; D is undetermined. The CDR3 spans 14 residues. Germline-derived CDR1 and CDR2 are MDHEN and SYDVKM. Trimming stripped 1 base from V and 2 bases from J, with 8 bases between. The CDR3 DNA is TGTGCCAGCAGTTTATTACGCGGACAAGAGACCCAGTACTTC. Its translation: CASSLLRGQETQYF.

The table lists this clone with a count of one. The chain is built from TRBV9 and TRBJ1-2, with a tentative D call TRBD1 (5 bases). The CDR3 consists of 14 residues. The V end was cut by 1 base, the J end by 9 bases, with 16 bases between. The germline V gene encodes CDR1 SGDLS and CDR2 YYNGEE. The chain's CDR3 is CASSVWQGGLSYTF. The CDR3 DNA sequence: TGTGCCAGCAGCGTATGGCAGGGAGGGCTAAGCTACACCTTC. Full variable domain (outside the CDR3, taken from reference TRBV9 and TRBJ1-2): DSGVTQTPKHLITATGQRVTLRCSPRSGDLSVYWYQQSLDQGLQFLIQYYNGEERAKGNILERFSAQQFPDLHSELNLSSLELGDSALYFCASSVWQGGLSYTFGSGTRLTVV.

This clone was picked up a small number of times. The rearrangement links TRBV7-2 to TRBJ2-2; TRBD1 is a possible D gene (5 bases). Looked up from germline, CDR1 is SGHTA and CDR2 is FQGNSA. The CDR3 runs to 13 residues. Trimming pared 2 bases from V and 6 bases from J, leaving 7 bases between. The CDR3 coding sequence is TGTGCCAGCAGCTTACTAGGGGCCGGGGAGCTGTTTTTT. Its translation: CASSLLGAGELFF.

The V and J genes are TRBV5-4 and TRBJ2-4; D is possibly TRBD2 (7 bases). V dropped 2 bases and J dropped 6 bases, with 15 bases sitting between them. The CDR3 covers 15 residues. Germline V gene sequence: CDR1 SGHNT, CDR2 YYREEE (reference sequence). CDR3 protein: CASSFQGGGLNIQYF. CDR3 bases: TGTGCCAGCAGCTTTCAGGGAGGGGGTCTAAACATTCAGTACTTC. The full variable domain, its missing parts supplied by reference TRBV5-4 and TRBJ2-4, is ETGVTQSPTHLIKTRGQQVTLRCSSQSGHNTVSWYQQALGQGPQFIFQYYREEENGRGNFPPRFSGLQFPNYSSELNVNALELDDSALYLCASSFQGGGLNIQYFGAGTRLSVL.

This clone has just a few counts. The chain couples TRBV7-9 to TRBJ1-2, with TRBD1 identical over 7 bases. V dropped 3 bases and J dropped 6; count of bases not matched to a gene: 16. CDR1 is SEHNR and CDR2 is FQNEAQ in the germline V gene (reference sequence). The CDR3 totals 17 residues. The CDR3: CASSLPPRQGDIDGYTF. The CDR3 DNA sequence: TGTGCCAGCAGCTTGCCCCCACGACAGGGCGACATTGATGGCTACACCTTC.

The gene calls are TRBV16 and TRBJ1-2, with D uncertain. CDR1 and CDR2 (germline): KGHSY, FQNENV. Trimming took 2 bases from V and 4 from J, leaving 14 bases between them. The CDR3 is 15 amino acids. The CDR3 protein is CASSQLMQEVYGYTF. CDR3 DNA: TGTGCCAGCAGCCAACTCATGCAGGAGGTCTATGGCTACACCTTC.

The rearrangement joins TRBV7-2 to TRBJ2-5, with D possibly being TRBD1 (6 bases). CDR1 SGHTA and CDR2 FQGNSA come from the germline V gene. Trimming pared 1 base from V and 2 bases from J, leaving 20 bases between. The CDR3 has 18 amino acids. CDR3: CASSLGNRQDLLQETQYF. The DNA of the CDR3 is TGTGCCAGCAGCTTAGGGAACCGACAGGACCTCTTACAAGAGACCCAGTACTTC.

V usage is TRBV7-3 and J usage is TRBJ2-2; D gene unclear. This CDR3 is 15 amino acids long. Germline CDR1 is SGHTA and CDR2 is FQGTGA. Trimming shortened V by 2 bases and J by 5 bases, and 12 bases separated the two germline ends. CDR3 nucleotides: TGTGCCAGCAGCTTAGACGGCTCGAGGACCGGGGAGCTGTTTTTT. Translated, it gives CASSLDGSRTGELFF. The full variable domain, completed using reference TRBV7-3 and TRBJ2-2, is GAGVSQTPSNKVTEKGKYVELRCDPISGHTALYWYRQSLGQGPEFLIYFQGTGAADDSGLPNDRFFAVRPEGSVSTLKIQRTERGDSAVYLCASSLDGSRTGELFFGEGSRLTVL.

The CDR3, as DNA: TGCAGCGTTATGGGCCCTGGCTCCTACGAGCAGTACTTC. Its translation is CSVMGPGSYEQYF. J is TRBJ2-7 and V is TRBV29-1; no clear D. V was cut by 5 bases and J by 0 bases, with 11 bases left in between. CDR3 length: 13 amino acids. Looked up from germline, CDR1 is SQVTM and CDR2 is ANQGSEA.

The CDR3 protein is CASSRGLDNEQFF. The CDR3 coding sequence is TGCGCCAGCAGCCGGGGACTTGACAATGAGCAGTTCTTC. This sequence joins TRBV5-1 and TRBJ2-1, with D possibly TRBD2 on 6 matching bases. Germline-derived CDR1 and CDR2 are SGHRS and YFSETQ. The CDR3 contains 13 residues. The V end was cut by 4 bases, the J end by 5 bases, with 10 bases between.

The sample holds one count of this clone. The V and J genes are TRBV15 and TRBJ2-5, with TRBD2 matching over 8 bases. This CDR3 comprises 16 residues. Trimming removed 0 bases from V and 7 bases from J; junction bases left unmatched: 10. Germline CDR1 and CDR2: LNHNV and YYDKDF (reference sequence). In DNA form, the CDR3 reads TGTGCCACCAGCAGAGATGCGGGGGGCCCGGGGGTGACCCAGTACTTC. This translates into CATSRDAGGPGVTQYF.

J is TRBJ1-1 and V is TRBV5-6, with TRBD1 matching over 12 bases. V trimming: 5 bases; J trimming: 3 bases; junction bases outside the gene matches: 8. CDR1 is SGHDT, CDR2 YYEEEE, per germline. The CDR3 totals 16 residues. This CDR3 reads CASRTAGTGGHTEAFF. Written as DNA, the CDR3 is TGTGCCAGCAGGACAGCCGGGACAGGGGGCCACACTGAAGCTTTCTTT.

The chain joins TRBV28 to TRBJ1-2, with no clear D. This CDR3 is built from 15 residues. The germline gives CDR1 MDHEN, CDR2 SYDVKM. The ends were cut back, 6 bases at V and 2 bases at J, with 16 bases in the middle. For the CDR3, the DNA is TGTGCCAGCAGCCCCCCGGAGCTTGGGAACTATGGCTACACCTTC. This gives the protein CASSPPELGNYGYTF.

The chain uses TRBV5-1 and TRBJ2-7, with D possibly TRBD1 on 6 matching bases. The CDR3 is made up of 14 amino acids. With 4 bases removed from V and 3 bases from J, the gap between germline ends came to 14 bases. The germline V gene has CDR1 SGHRS and CDR2 YFSETQ. The CDR3: CASSVSRQDYEQYF. The CDR3 nucleotides read TGCGCCAGCAGCGTGTCTAGACAGGACTACGAGCAGTACTTC.

The DNA of the CDR3 is TGTGCCAGCACAGGCAGGGAAGGACCCTACGAGCAGTACGTC. It encodes CASTGREGPYEQYV. The rearrangement joins TRBV6-5 to TRBJ2-7, with TRBD1 as a possible D gene (5 bases). Germline V gene lookup returns CDR1 MNHEY and CDR2 SVGAGI. The CDR3 consists of 14 residues. The V end lost 7 bases, the J end lost 2 bases, and 15 bases lay between the germline ends.

CDR3: CASSLSRGGLGEKLFF. Written as DNA, the CDR3 is TGTGCCAGCAGTTTAAGCCGCGGGGGGCTCGGTGAAAAACTGTTTTTT. The chain couples TRBV27 to TRBJ1-4; a weak D match, TRBD1 (6 bases). CDR1 is MNHEY, CDR2 SMNVEV, per germline (reference sequence). This CDR3 is built from 16 residues. Trimming shortened V by 2 bases and J by 7 bases, and 17 bases separated the two germline ends.

This clone occurred once. The J gene is TRBJ1-3, the V gene TRBV9, with D unclear. V lost 4 bases, J lost 0 bases, and 11 bases lay in between. Germline V lookup: CDR1 SGDLS, CDR2 YYNGEE. The CDR3 totals 15 residues. CDR3 sequence reads: CASSPEVSSGNTIYF. For the CDR3, the DNA is TGTGCCAGCAGCCCCGAGGTCAGCTCTGGAAACACCATATATTTT.

The chain combines TRBV5-1 with TRBJ1-2, with 9 bases lining up with TRBD1. Germline CDR1 is SGHRS and CDR2 is YFSETQ. The CDR3 runs 18 residues. The V and J ends lost 3 bases and 4 bases, in that order; junction bases with no gene match: 16. The CDR3 region is CASSYAGQGTLGGYGYTF. The DNA for the CDR3 is TGCGCCAGCAGCTACGCGGGACAGGGAACGCTTGGTGGCTATGGCTACACCTTC.

The table lists this clone with a few counts. The rearrangement joins TRBV7-3 to TRBJ1-2, with 7 bases identical to TRBD1. The length of the CDR3 is 15 residues. Germline V lookup: CDR1 SGHTA, CDR2 FQGTGA. The trim removed 4 bases at V and 4 bases at J, leaving 9 bases unmatched. The CDR3 DNA reads TGTGCCAGCAGCTCCCAGGGGGTAGATGGCTATGGCTACACCTTC. Translated, it gives CASSSQGVDGYGYTF.

V is TRBV10-3 and J is TRBJ1-3, with D uncertain. The V end lost 6 bases, the J end lost 0 bases, and 9 bases lay between the germline ends. Germline loops: CDR1 ENHRY, CDR2 SYGVKD. This CDR3 region has 14 residues. CDR3: CAIRETSSGNTIYF. The CDR3 nucleotides read TGTGCCATCAGGGAGACGAGCTCTGGAAACACCATATATTTT.

CDR3 nucleotide sequence: TGTGCCAGCAGCTTAGATAGTAGCGGGAGTTTCCCCTACGAGCAGTACTTC. Its protein product is CASSLDSSGSFPYEQYF. The chain joins TRBV11-2 to TRBJ2-7; TRBD2 agrees at 9 bases. The germline V gene has CDR1 SGHAT and CDR2 FQNNGV. J gave up 2 bases and V 0 bases, and 8 bases lay outside the gene matches. This CDR3 comprises 17 residues. Full variable domain (outside the CDR3, taken from reference TRBV11-2 and TRBJ2-7): EAGVAQSPRYKIIEKRQSVAFWCNPISGHATLYWYQQILGQGPKLLIQFQNNGVVDDSQLPKDRFSAERLKGVDSTLKIQPAKLEDSAVYLCASSLDSSGSFPYEQYFGPGTRLTVT.